This is a list of T cell receptor beta chains from one sample in a study of blood T cell repertoires in COVID-19. This table comes from immunoSEQ multiplex PCR, and its TCRdb copy is limited to in-frame clones, with some not included. The sample lists 70,000 to 90,000 clones, around two thirds occurring once. Sequenced: peripheral blood. The receptors derive from a human donor with acute or convalescent COVID-19. The donor label of this sample is uncertain. Each CDR3 is given with its conserved first and last residue. The D gene is left open where the match is weak. Only part of the rows carry a size: once, few, many, or a class if the clone is expanded.

V gene	clone size	J gene	D gene	CDR3 DNA	CDR3 protein
TRBV6-5	few	TRBJ1-3	.	TGTGCCAGCAGTTTTCAGGGGAACTCTGGAAACACCATATATTTT	CASSFQGNSGNTIYF
TRBV7-3	.	TRBJ1-1	.	TGTGCCAGCAGCTTAATGGGGAGTAACACTGAAGCTTTCTTT	CASSLMGSNTEAFF
TRBV5-1	.	TRBJ1-4	TRBD1	TGCGCCAGCAGCTTGGCCCCGACAGGGGGAAAGGAAAAACTGTTTTTT	CASSLAPTGGKEKLFF
TRBV28	.	TRBJ2-1	TRBD2	TGTGCCAGCAGTTTCCGACTAGCGACCTACAATGAGCAGTTCTTC	CASSFRLATYNEQFF
TRBV14	.	TRBJ2-7	TRBD2	TGTGCCAGCAGCCCCCTAGCGGGAGGGACCTACGAGCAGTACTTC	CASSPLAGGTYEQYF
TRBV14	.	TRBJ2-1	.	TGTGCCAGCAGCCATTTAGCATCGAGGGAGCAGTTCTTC	CASSHLASREQFF
TRBV4-2	.	TRBJ2-1	TRBD2	TGTGCCAGCAGCCGACTAGCGGGGAGCTCCTACAATGAGCAGTTCTTC	CASSRLAGSSYNEQFF
TRBV4-1	.	TRBJ2-3	TRBD1	TGCGCCAGCAGCCACGGACAGGGGGCCCTAAACACAGATACGCAGTATTTT	CASSHGQGALNTDTQYF
TRBV27	.	TRBJ1-1	.	TGTGCCAGCAGTTGGGGACAACGGCTGGGAAAAGCTTTCTTT	CASSWGQRLGKAFF
TRBV7-2	.	TRBJ1-1	.	TGTGCCAGCAGCTTAGGCCTGGGGGGGGCCTTGAACACTGAAGCTTTCTTT	CASSLGLGGALNTEAFF
TRBV7-9	few	TRBJ1-1	.	TGTGCCAGCAGCTCTGGACAGAACACTGAAGCTTTCTTT	CASSSGQNTEAFF
TRBV2	few	TRBJ1-4	.	TGTGCCAGCAGTGGGGGGGTGAAAGAAAAACTGTTTTTT	CASSGGVKEKLFF
TRBV7-2	.	TRBJ2-5	.	TGTGCCAGCAGCTTAGGCAGGGGAGAGACCCAGTACTTC	CASSLGRGETQYF
TRBV2	once	TRBJ2-5	.	TGTGCCAGCAATGGGGCCGAAGAGACCCAGTACTTC	CASNGAEETQYF
TRBV7-2	.	TRBJ2-7	.	TGTGCCAGCAGCTTAGTAGCGAACTCCTACGAGCAGTACTTC	CASSLVANSYEQYF
TRBV5-1	.	TRBJ2-3	TRBD1	TGCGCCAGCAACCTCCGGACAGGGGTGGATACGCAGTATTTT	CASNLRTGVDTQYF
TRBV7-2	few	TRBJ2-1	.	TGTGCCAGCAGCCTCGACCGGGGCTCCTACAATGAGCAGTTCTTC	CASSLDRGSYNEQFF
TRBV7-9	few	TRBJ1-1	TRBD1	TGTGCCAGCAGCTTCCCACAGGGGAAAAAGAACACTGAAGCTTTCTTT	CASSFPQGKKNTEAFF
TRBV20-1	.	TRBJ2-4	.	TGCAGTGCTAGTGATCTGGGGGGTGTCAAAAACATTCAGTACTTC	CSASDLGGVKNIQYF
TRBV10-3	.	TRBJ2-5	TRBD2	TGTGCCACTGGTACTAGCGGGGGTCGCGGGGAGACCCAGTACTTC	CATGTSGGRGETQYF
TRBV24-1	.	TRBJ1-5	TRBD1	TGTGCCACCAGTGATGGACAGGATAGCAATCAGCCCCAGCATTTT	CATSDGQDSNQPQHF
TRBV19	.	TRBJ1-3	TRBD1	TGTGCCAGCACAGACAGGGCTGGAAACACCATATATTTT	CASTDRAGNTIYF
TRBV3-1/TRBV3-2	few	TRBJ1-2	.	TGTGCCAGCAGCCAAGATCCGCGGCCCGGGGATGGCTACACCTTC	CASSQDPRPGDGYTF
TRBV29-1	.	TRBJ2-7	.	TGCAGCGTTCGAGGCACCTACGAGCAGTACTTC	CSVRGTYEQYF
TRBV7-2	.	TRBJ2-5	TRBD2	TGTGCCAGCAGCCTAAGCGGGGGTGGAGAGATTCAGTACTTC	CASSLSGGGEIQYF
TRBV5-1	.	TRBJ1-6	.	TGCGCCAGCAGCTTGGACGGGGGGTCGGACTATAATTCACCCCTCCACTTT	CASSLDGGSDYNSPLHF
TRBV27	few	TRBJ2-7	TRBD1	TGTGCCAGCAGTTTACAGGGGGTAGGGGTGAGAGAGCAGTACTTC	CASSLQGVGVREQYF
TRBV6-5	.	TRBJ2-3	TRBD1	TGTGCCAGCCGACAGGGGGCAAGGACGGATACGCAGTATTTT	CASRQGARTDTQYF
TRBV3-1/TRBV3-2	few	TRBJ1-1	TRBD1	TGTGCCAGCAGCCATGGACAGGCGGCTGAAGCTTTCTTT	CASSHGQAAEAFF
TRBV7-9	.	TRBJ1-4	.	TGTGCCAGCAGCTTGAGGGAACACGAAAAACTGTTTTTT	CASSLREHEKLFF
TRBV6-6	few	TRBJ1-2	.	TGTGCCAGCAGTTACCACCCGAAGGGGCTCTATGGCTACACCTTC	CASSYHPKGLYGYTF
TRBV7-9	.	TRBJ2-6	TRBD1	TGTGCCAGCAGCCCTGCCGGGGACAGTCCTGGGGCCAACGTCCTGACTTTC	CASSPAGDSPGANVLTF
TRBV28	many	TRBJ1-6	.	TGTGCCAGTAGAGAAGGGGCTCAGGGTAATTCACCCCTCCACTTT	CASREGAQGNSPLHF
TRBV2	.	TRBJ1-2	.	TGTGCCAGCAAGAGGGCCAGGGAGGGCTATGGCTACACCTTC	CASKRAREGYGYTF
TRBV5-4	.	TRBJ2-1	.	TGTGCCAGCAAAGACCGACTCAACTCCTACAATGAGCAGTTCTTC	CASKDRLNSYNEQFF
TRBV9	.	TRBJ1-5	.	TGTGCCAGCAGCGGGGGGGGTCCTCAGCCCCAGCATTTT	CASSGGGPQPQHF
TRBV3-1/TRBV3-2	.	TRBJ1-2	TRBD1	TGTGCCAGCAGCCCCCGGACAGGGGAATGGTCGGGCTACACCTTC	CASSPRTGEWSGYTF
TRBV28	.	TRBJ1-4	.	TGTGCCAGCCGGGGGGACCCTAATGAAAAACTGTTTTTT	CASRGDPNEKLFF
TRBV28	.	TRBJ1-1	.	TGTGCCAGCAGTTTAATAGGGGGTATTGGAGCTTTCTTT	CASSLIGGIGAFF
TRBV7-2	.	TRBJ2-2	.	TGTGCCAGCAGCTTAGGGGAGAAGGGCGGGGAGCTGTTTTTT	CASSLGEKGGELFF
TRBV3-1/TRBV3-2	.	TRBJ2-7	.	TGTGCCAGCAGTCAAGAGGCCGGGGTGGGTTTCCAGTACTTC	CASSQEAGVGFQYF
TRBV30	.	TRBJ2-7	TRBD2	TGTGCCTGGACAGGGACTAGCGGGAACCCCTCCTACGAGCAGTACTTC	CAWTGTSGNPSYEQYF
TRBV28	once	TRBJ1-1	.	TGTGCCAGCAGTGAGGTCGGACGGACTCAACTAGCTTTCTTT	CASSEVGRTQLAFF
TRBV7-3	.	TRBJ2-2	TRBD2	TGTGCCAGCAGCTTGACTAGCATCACCGGGGAGCTGTTTTTT	CASSLTSITGELFF
TRBV24-1	.	TRBJ1-3	.	TGTGCCACCAGTGATTTGCTGGCAGGGGAAAACTCTGGAAACACCATATATTTT	CATSDLLAGENSGNTIYF
TRBV2	.	TRBJ2-2	TRBD1	TGTGCCAGCAGTGTACGGGACAGGGGGACCGGGGAGCTGTTTTTT	CASSVRDRGTGELFF
TRBV10-3	.	TRBJ2-5	.	TGTGCCATCAGTGCAGGAGAGACCCAGTACTTC	CAISAGETQYF
TRBV5-4	.	TRBJ2-6	.	TGTGCCAGCAGCCGCGTGAGGTCTGGGGCCAACGTCCTGACTTTC	CASSRVRSGANVLTF
TRBV27	.	TRBJ1-2	TRBD1	TGTGCCAGCAGTCCGAGGGACAGGCCAACTCAGGGCTACACCTTC	CASSPRDRPTQGYTF
TRBV19	.	TRBJ2-1	.	TGTGCCAGTAGTATTTCCAGGCTCCAAAACAATGAGCAGTTCTTC	CASSISRLQNNEQFF
TRBV9	few	TRBJ2-3	TRBD2	TGTGCCAGCAGCCAGCTACCTGGGACTAGCGGTAGCACAGATACGCAGTATTTT	CASSQLPGTSGSTDTQYF